This TCR beta chain was sequenced in a study of OX40 agonist ivuxolimab in advanced cancers. Across the whole study: Patients undergoing dose escalation presented with hepatocellular carcinoma, melanoma, renal cell or head and neck cancer. Those enrolled were 82.7% male, with a mean age of roughly 62 years and ages from 23 to 79. General study findings and limits: Expanded clones were, on average, more numerous among CD8+ T cells than CD4+. At 0.1 to 3.0 mg/kg, clonal expansion of CD4+ and CD8+ blood T cells had occurred by week 6.

Sequenced by immunoSEQ multiplex PCR; TCRdb stores in-frame clones only, minus some. Of 20,000 to 25,000 clones in the sample, around three quarters were seen once. Concerning this clone: As yet, its antigen is unknown.

Sample: CD4+ or CD8+ T cells sorted from blood, taken in a trial of the OX40 agonist ivuxolimab. The sequence derives from an adult with an advanced solid tumor such as melanoma, head and neck, liver or kidney cancer.

The CDR3 is CASSPGTHTEAFF. The CDR3 coding sequence is TGTGCCAGCAGCCCCGGGACCCACACTGAAGCTTTCTTT. The chain joins TRBV7-9 to TRBJ1-1, with D possibly being TRBD1 (5 bases). The length of the CDR3 is 13 residues. CDR1 and CDR2 from the germline V gene are SEHNR and FQNEAQ (reference sequence). V gave up 5 bases and J gave up 3 bases, with 10 bases separating them.